This T cell receptor beta chain comes out of a study of blood T cell repertoires in COVID-19. Study in general: The analysed material was cDNA or gDNA that came from T cells, B-cell-depleted T cells, or PBMCs.

Recovered participants had two consecutive negative NP/OP PCR tests, healthcare professional clearance, or symptom resolution. Per the authors' pipeline: Reference gene primer amplification gave nucleated cell count estimates. Assay: immunoSEQ multiplex PCR; the TCRdb copy retains only in-frame clones and omits some. The V and J calls and the clone size are those of that table, but D and trimming were determined from the DNA. This table has 270,000 or so clones, around 82% appearing once. Trimming at V came to 6 bases and at J to 1 base, leaving 4 bases not matched to a gene. Germline loops: CDR1 MNHEY, CDR2 SVGAGI. The CDR3 is made up of 14 amino acids.

The chain carries TRBV6-5 and TRBJ2-7; 9 positions match TRBD1. The receptor comes from a middle-aged man who had recovered from COVID-19. The sample consisted of PBMCs or T cells enriched from blood (not recorded which). The DNA for the CDR3 is TGTGCCAGCAGACTGGACAGGGGATCCTACGAGCAGTACTTC. Protein sequence: CASRLDRGSYEQYF.